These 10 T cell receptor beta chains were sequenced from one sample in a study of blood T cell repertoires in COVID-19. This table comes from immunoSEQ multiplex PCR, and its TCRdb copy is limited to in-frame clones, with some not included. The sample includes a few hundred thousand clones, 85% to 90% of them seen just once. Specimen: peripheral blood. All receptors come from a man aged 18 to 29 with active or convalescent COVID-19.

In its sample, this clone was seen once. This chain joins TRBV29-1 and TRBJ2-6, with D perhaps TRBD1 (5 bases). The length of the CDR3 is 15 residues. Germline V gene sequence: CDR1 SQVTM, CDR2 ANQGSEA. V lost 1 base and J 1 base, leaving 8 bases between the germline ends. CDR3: CSVEVGESGANVLTF. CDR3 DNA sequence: TGCAGCGTTGAAGTAGGGGAATCTGGGGCCAACGTCCTGACTTTC.

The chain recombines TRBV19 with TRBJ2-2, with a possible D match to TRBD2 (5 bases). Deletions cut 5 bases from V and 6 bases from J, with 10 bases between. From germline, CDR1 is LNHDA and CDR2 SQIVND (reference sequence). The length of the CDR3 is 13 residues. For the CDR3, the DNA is TGTGCCAGTAGTCGGGGTACGGCCGGGGAGCTGTTTTTT. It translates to CASSRGTAGELFF.

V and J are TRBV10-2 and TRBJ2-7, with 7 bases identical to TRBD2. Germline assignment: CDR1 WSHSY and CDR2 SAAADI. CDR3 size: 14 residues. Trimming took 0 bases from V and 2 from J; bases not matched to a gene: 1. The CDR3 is CASSESGRAYEQYF. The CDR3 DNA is TGCGCCAGCAGTGAGTCTGGGAGGGCCTACGAGCAGTACTTC.

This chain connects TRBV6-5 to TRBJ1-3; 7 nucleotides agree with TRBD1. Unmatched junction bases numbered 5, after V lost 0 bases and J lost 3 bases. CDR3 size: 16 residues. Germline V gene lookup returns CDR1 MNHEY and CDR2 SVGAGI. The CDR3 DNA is TGTGCCAGCAGTTACTCGAAAGGGGGCGGTGGAAACACCATATATTTT. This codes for CASSYSKGGGGNTIYF.

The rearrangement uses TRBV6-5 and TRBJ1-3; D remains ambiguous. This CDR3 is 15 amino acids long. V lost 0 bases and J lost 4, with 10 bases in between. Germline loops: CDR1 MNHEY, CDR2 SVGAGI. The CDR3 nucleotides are TGTGCCAGCAGTTACTCGGCGGGCGCGGGAAACACCATATATTTT. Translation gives CASSYSAGAGNTIYF.

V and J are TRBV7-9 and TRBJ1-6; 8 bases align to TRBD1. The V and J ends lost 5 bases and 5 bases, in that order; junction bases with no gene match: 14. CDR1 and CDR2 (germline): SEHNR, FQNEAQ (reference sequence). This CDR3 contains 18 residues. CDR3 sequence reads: CASSRNLRGPMNNSPLHF. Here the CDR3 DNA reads TGTGCCAGCAGCCGAAACCTCAGGGGGCCAATGAATAATTCACCCCTCCACTTT.

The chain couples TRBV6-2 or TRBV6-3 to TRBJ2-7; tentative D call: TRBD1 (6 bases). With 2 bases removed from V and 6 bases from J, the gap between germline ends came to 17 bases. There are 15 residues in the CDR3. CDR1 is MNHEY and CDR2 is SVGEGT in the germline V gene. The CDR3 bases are TGTGCCAGCAGTTACGGGCAGGGGTATTCGTCCGAGCAGTACTTC. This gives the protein CASSYGQGYSSEQYF.

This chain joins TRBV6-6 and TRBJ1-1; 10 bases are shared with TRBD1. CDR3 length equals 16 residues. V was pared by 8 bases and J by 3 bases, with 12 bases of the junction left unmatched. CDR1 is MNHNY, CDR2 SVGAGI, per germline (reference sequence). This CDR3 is CASGTTGTGVDTEAFF. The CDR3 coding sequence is TGTGCCAGCGGGACTACCGGGACAGGGGTAGACACTGAAGCTTTCTTT.

CDR3 sequence reads: CATSGQNKLAANTDTQYF. The CDR3 nucleotides read TGTGCCACTTCGGGACAGAACAAACTAGCGGCAAATACAGATACGCAGTATTTT. This chain connects TRBV24-1 to TRBJ2-3, with D tentatively TRBD2 (8 bases). The ends were cut back, 10 bases at V and 3 bases at J, with 28 bases in the middle. The CDR3 totals 18 residues. Germline CDR1 is KGHDR and CDR2 is SFDVKD.

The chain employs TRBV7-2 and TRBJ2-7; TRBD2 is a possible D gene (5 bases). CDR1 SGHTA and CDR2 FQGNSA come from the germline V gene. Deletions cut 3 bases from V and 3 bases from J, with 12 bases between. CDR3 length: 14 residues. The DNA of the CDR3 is TGTGCCAGCAGCTTGGGTAGCGCGTTCTACGAGCAGTACTTC. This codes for CASSLGSAFYEQYF.